This section outlines one TCR beta chain sequence together with its context. The germline CDR1 and CDR2 sequences are MDHEN and SYDVKM. V was cut by 8 bases and J by 5 bases, with 12 bases left in between. This CDR3 spans 13 amino acids. The data are from a study of blood T cell repertoires in COVID-19. The table came from immunoSEQ multiplex PCR; TCRdb's copy has only in-frame clones and leaves some out. The table has about 140,000 clones, approximately 85% seen once. The TCR sequence derives from a man aged 50 to 59 with acute or convalescent COVID-19. The chain links TRBV28 to TRBJ2-2, with D tentatively TRBD1 (5 bases). Sequencing was done on a sample of peripheral blood. CDR3: CASLARDTGELFF. The CDR3 DNA follows: TGTGCCAGCCTTGCCAGGGATACCGGGGAGCTGTTTTTT.